Following are 2 T cell receptor beta chains from one sample sequenced in a study of CD8 T cells in ankylosing spondylitis. In TCRdb, the 5' RACE reads were re-called with MiXCR into one record per CDR3 protein. The table has 150,000 to 200,000 distinct CDR3 sequences, 9.5% to 15% seen once. Sequencing used blood, either unsorted or a sorted T cell fraction (not recorded which). These receptors were obtained from a male donor with ankylosing spondylitis or in good health (not recorded which).

The rearrangement links TRBV29-1 to TRBJ2-1; 9 nucleotides line up with TRBD2. Looked up from germline, CDR1 is SQVTM and CDR2 is ANQGSEA. This CDR3 region has 14 residues. With 1 base clipped from V and 10 bases from J, the junction kept 8 bases outside the gene matches. CDR3: CSVEGAGGSWEQFF. CDR3 sequence (DNA): TGCAGCGTTGAAGGAGCGGGAGGAAGTTGGGAGCAGTTCTTC.

The rearrangement links TRBV4-1 to TRBJ2-2; D is perhaps TRBD2 (7 bases). In germline, CDR1 is MGHRA, CDR2 YSYEKL. V was shortened by 4 bases and J by 6 bases, with 15 bases between the two germline ends. This CDR3 comprises 15 residues. CDR3 nucleotide sequence: TGCGCCAGCAGCCGGGAGGGAGGGGGACCCGGGGAGCTGTTTTTT. Amino acids: CASSREGGGPGELFF.